The 13 T cell receptor beta chains presented below share a single source sample, sequenced in a study of shared clonotypes between healthy human individuals. Assay: immunoSEQ multiplex PCR; the TCRdb copy retains only in-frame clones and omits some. The data contain millions of clones, 85% to 95% of them singletons. Naive-designated CD8 cells lacked CD45RO, were positively enriched for CCR7, and omitted terminally differentiated effector memory CD45RA+ cells. Sequenced sample: naive CD8+ T cells sorted from blood. These receptors came from a man between 18 and 35 years old in good health.

The V gene is TRBV2, the J gene TRBJ2-1; 14 bases match TRBD2. V shed 6 bases and J 5 bases; nucleotides not matched to a gene: 3. CDR3 size: 15 residues. The germline gives CDR1 SNHLY, CDR2 FYNNEI. The CDR3 bases are TGTGCCAGCAGAGGACTAGCGGGGGGCGACAATGAGCAGTTCTTC. It yields the protein CASRGLAGGDNEQFF.

The gene calls are TRBV10-3 and TRBJ1-6; tentatively, D is TRBD1 (5 bases). The CDR3 length is 16 residues. V lost 3 bases and J lost 4, with 13 bases in between. CDR1 is ENHRY, CDR2 SYGVKD, per germline. DNA for the CDR3: TGTGCCATCAGTGATAGCGCCAGGGCTTATAATTCACCCCTCCACTTT. Translated: CAISDSARAYNSPLHF.

The chain couples TRBV10-1 to TRBJ2-2; 7 nucleotides agree with TRBD1. The CDR3 is 13 residues long. Germline trimming cut 8 bases from V and 1 base from J; bases unmatched to any gene: 1. Germline loops: CDR1 WNHNN, CDR2 SYGVQD (reference sequence). CDR3 sequence reads: CASGDRNTGELFF. DNA of the CDR3: TGCGCCAGCGGGGACAGGAACACCGGGGAGCTGTTTTTT.

The chain is built from TRBV4-3 and TRBJ2-7, with 7 positions matching TRBD1. CDR3 size: 15 residues. Trimming at V came to 3 bases and at J to 4 bases, leaving 9 bases not matched to a gene. Germline CDR1 reads LGHNA; CDR2 reads YSLEER. CDR3 nucleotides: TGCGCCAGCAGCCATCGGGACAGCCAGGGTTACGAGCAGTACTTC. Translating it yields CASSHRDSQGYEQYF.

The chain joins TRBV28 to TRBJ2-7, with 7 nucleotides matching TRBD2. CDR1 MDHEN and CDR2 SYDVKM come from the germline V gene. This CDR3 has 14 amino acids. Trimming at V came to 5 bases and at J to 5 bases, leaving 9 bases not matched to a gene. DNA for the CDR3: TGTGCCAGCAGTGTGGGGGGGGAGGCCAACGAGCAGTACTTC. Its translation: CASSVGGEANEQYF.

The chain links TRBV7-6 to TRBJ2-1; TRBD2 aligns across 8 bases. The CDR3 is 15 residues long. The germline V gene has CDR1 SGHVS and CDR2 FNYEAQ. V trimming: 4 bases; J trimming: 5 bases; junction bases outside the gene matches: 7. The DNA of the CDR3 is TGTGCCAGCAGCTCCTCAGCGGGAGACCACAATGAGCAGTTCTTC. Translation gives CASSSSAGDHNEQFF.

The chain combines TRBV11-2 with TRBJ2-4; maybe TRBD2 (6 bases). V was shortened by 1 base and J by 3 bases, with 16 bases between the two germline ends. There are 17 residues in the CDR3. The V gene's germline CDR1 is SGHAT and CDR2 FQNNGV. CDR3 bases: TGTGCCAGCAGCTTAGGAGGGCGGGGCTGGGGCAAAAACATTCAGTACTTC. Translating it yields CASSLGGRGWGKNIQYF.

The chain couples TRBV5-8 to TRBJ2-3, with 7 bases fitting TRBD2. The CDR3 is 15 amino acids. Unmatched junction bases numbered 9, after V lost 3 bases and J lost 5 bases. Germline-derived CDR1 and CDR2 are SGHTS and YDEGEE. The CDR3 protein is CASSSTPGEGDTQYF. Written as DNA, the CDR3 is TGTGCCAGCAGCTCTACCCCGGGGGAGGGAGATACGCAGTATTTT.

The rearrangement links TRBV9 to TRBJ2-5, with 11 bases aligning to TRBD2. The CDR3 covers 19 residues. Germline values: CDR1 SGDLS, CDR2 YYNGEE. V shed 4 bases and J 2 bases; nucleotides not matched to a gene: 16. The CDR3 sequence is CASSPHPVPGLAVQETQYF. The CDR3 DNA is TGTGCCAGCAGCCCACACCCCGTACCGGGACTAGCGGTACAAGAGACCCAGTACTTC.

CDR3 amino acids: CASSLEWGPSYEQYF. In DNA, the CDR3 is TGTGCCAGCAGCTTAGAATGGGGGCCCTCTTACGAGCAGTACTTC. The chain carries TRBV7-8 and TRBJ2-7; the D gene is possibly TRBD1 (6 bases). The CDR3 consists of 15 residues. Germline V gives CDR1 SGHVS, CDR2 FQNEAQ. The V and J ends lost 1 base and 4 bases respectively, with 14 bases between them.

The chain joins TRBV7-9 to TRBJ2-5, with 11 bases aligning to TRBD1. Germline V lookup: CDR1 SEHNR, CDR2 FQNEAQ (reference sequence). The CDR3 runs to 16 residues. The J segment lost 4 bases and the V segment lost 2 bases, leaving 6 bases of the junction unmatched. The CDR3 region has the DNA TGTGCCAGCAGCTTATTCGGACAGGGGGCCCGAGAGACCCAGTACTTC. Protein: CASSLFGQGARETQYF.

J is TRBJ1-5 and V is TRBV10-1; the D is unclear. Trimming shortened V by 7 bases and J by 4 bases, and 2 bases separated the two germline ends. The CDR3 contains 10 residues. The germline V gene encodes CDR1 WNHNN and CDR2 SYGVQD (reference sequence). In DNA form, the CDR3 reads TGCGCCAGCATTAATCAGCCCCAGCATTTT. This translates into CASINQPQHF.

The chain recombines TRBV19 with TRBJ1-1; a weak D match, TRBD1 (5 bases). Germline CDR1 reads LNHDA; CDR2 reads SQIVND (reference sequence). The CDR3 is 14 amino acids. Trimming removed 5 bases at V and 0 bases at J, with 10 bases between. The DNA for the CDR3 is TGTGCCAGTAGTGGCGGGACGGTGAACACTGAAGCTTTCTTT. This codes for CASSGGTVNTEAFF.